The 9 T cell receptor beta chains in this list originate from one sample, sequenced in a study of post-analysis software for immune sequencing data. Their recognized antigens are unknown. Study conclusions and caveats: In patients, TRBV5-6, TRBV5-1 and TRBV20-1 belonged to four or five TRBV segments found more frequently than in controls.

Each TCR beta cDNA library carried unique molecular identifiers. TCRdb redid the calling of the PCR reads with MiXCR, one entry per CDR3 protein. The sample has some 700,000 distinct CDR3 sequences, over 45% seen once; the top ten hold about 10%. The specimen was blood. These receptors came from a girl aged 2-15 years with multiple sclerosis.

The V call is TRBV20-1, the J call TRBJ2-5; 13 bases are shared with TRBD2. This CDR3 is built from 15 residues. Germline lookup yields CDR1 DFQATT and CDR2 SNEGSKA (reference sequence). The junction had 8 bases not matched to a gene; V was cut back by 3 bases and J by 7 bases. The CDR3 region is CSARKTSGRPGTQYF. CDR3 bases: TGCAGTGCTAGGAAGACTAGCGGGAGGCCGGGGACCCAGTACTTC.

The rearrangement uses TRBV12-3 or TRBV12-4 and TRBJ2-7; D might be TRBD1 (6 bases). The CDR3 consists of 14 residues. Trimming left V 3 bases short and J 2 bases short, with 11 bases between. The CDR3 protein is CASSLGAIPYEQYF. The CDR3 DNA sequence: TGTGCCAGCAGTTTGGGGGCTATCCCCTACGAGCAGTACTTC.

V gene TRBV4-2 combines with J gene TRBJ1-5, with a possible D match to TRBD1 (6 bases). This CDR3 comprises 15 residues. Germline values: CDR1 LGHNA, CDR2 YNFKEQ. V lost 0 bases, J lost 7 bases, and 13 bases lay in between. DNA of the CDR3: TGTGCCAGCAGCCAAGAATTGTCAGGGGAACAGCCCCAGCATTTT. Encoded protein: CASSQELSGEQPQHF.

This clonotype was counted only a few times. The chain combines TRBV6-6 with TRBJ2-1; D assignment may be TRBD1 or TRBD2 (5 bases each). CDR1 is MNHNY and CDR2 is SVGAGI in the germline V gene (reference sequence). V shed 6 bases and J shed 8 bases, with 14 bases lying between them. This CDR3 has 13 residues. DNA of the CDR3: TGTGCCAGCAGGGTGAGGGGTTGGGATGAGCAGTTCTTC. Its translation is CASRVRGWDEQFF.

Turning to this clonotype: A single base separates this from a much larger clone, so it may be a read error. The rearrangement uses TRBV6-1 and TRBJ2-7, with a tentative D call TRBD1 (5 bases). The CDR3 is 15 amino acids. Germline values: CDR1 MNHNS, CDR2 SASEGT. The germline V and J ends were trimmed by 4 bases and 0 bases, with 13 bases remaining between them. The CDR3 DNA follows: TGTGCCAGCAGTGGAGACAGCTCGAGCTCCTACGAGCAGTACTTC. Amino acids: CASSGDSSSSYEQYF.

The chain employs TRBV30 and TRBJ2-7, with TRBD2 as a possible D gene (7 bases). This CDR3 has 14 residues. From germline, CDR1 is GTSNPN and CDR2 SVGIG (reference sequence). The V gene lost 2 bases and the J gene lost 5 bases, with 16 bases spanning the gap. The CDR3, as DNA: TGTGCCTGGAGTAGGCCGGGGGGCGGACACGAGCAGTACTTC. This encodes CAWSRPGGGHEQYF.

This clonotype occurred many times. V is TRBV12-3 or TRBV12-4 and J is TRBJ1-1; 8 bases agree with TRBD1. The ends lost 5 bases at V and 5 bases at J; junction bases unmatched: 10. The CDR3 is made up of 15 amino acids. The CDR3 reads CASSPDRGRVTEAFF. The DNA of the CDR3 is TGTGCCAGCAGTCCCGACAGGGGCCGTGTTACTGAAGCTTTCTTT.

The chain has TRBV5-5 and TRBJ2-4; a possible D gene is TRBD2 (5 bases). The V end lost 5 bases, the J end lost 13 bases, and 19 bases lay between the germline ends. There are 13 residues in the CDR3. The V gene's germline CDR1 is SGHKS and CDR2 YYEKEE (reference sequence). The CDR3, as DNA: TGTGCCAGCAGAGTAGGAGTCTCGGAGGAGCAGTACTTC. It encodes CASRVGVSEEQYF.

The chain carries TRBV20-1 and TRBJ2-5, with a weak D call TRBD1 (5 bases). Trimming removed 3 bases at V and 1 base at J, with 9 bases between. The CDR3 length is 13 residues. The V gene's germline CDR1 is DFQATT and CDR2 SNEGSKA (reference sequence). The CDR3 protein is CSASLTGQETQYF. In nucleotides, the CDR3 is TGCAGTGCTAGCTTAACAGGCCAAGAGACCCAGTACTTC.